The clone carrying this T cell receptor (beta chain) was counted a few times. The antigen remains undetermined. The data derive from a study of glioma-infiltrating T cells. Study-wide results and limits: A blood CDR3 motif signature was depleted in highly divergent patients.

TCR alpha and beta CDR3 regions were amplified from RNA using iRepertoire nested multiplex PCR. In TCRdb, the multiplex PCR reads were re-called with MiXCR into one record per CDR3 protein. The sample lists 300,000 to 450,000 distinct CDR3 sequences; more than 35% were seen once. Germline values: CDR1 KGHDR, CDR2 SFDVKD. V was trimmed by 3 bases and J by 4 bases, leaving 14 bases between them. The CDR3 spans 15 residues. The sequence derives from a human donor with low-grade glioma or glioblastoma, undergoing nonglioma brain surgery, or in good health (not recorded which). The chain joins TRBV24-1 to TRBJ2-5, with D tentatively TRBD1 (6 bases). The specimen sequenced was glioma tissue, nonneoplastic brain tissue, or PBMCs (not recorded which). DNA of the CDR3: TGTGCCACCAGTGATAACACAGGGTTCCGAGAGACCCAGTACTTC. Its protein product is CATSDNTGFRETQYF.